These 2 T cell receptor beta chains were all obtained from the same sample, sequenced in a study of cytomegalovirus exposure and HLA in healthy donors. Assay: immunoSEQ multiplex PCR; the TCRdb copy retains only in-frame clones and omits some. The table has approximately 240,000 clones, approximately 90% seen once. Sequences were obtained from PBMCs. The receptors here all came from a woman aged 18-29 years in good health and CMV-seronegative.

The chain has TRBV5-4 and TRBJ1-2; D is ambiguous. Per the germline V gene, CDR1 is SGHNT and CDR2 is YYREEE (reference sequence). The CDR3 runs 13 residues. The V end lost 4 bases, the J end lost 3 bases, and 10 bases lay between the germline ends. CDR3 sequence (DNA): TGTGCCAGCAGCCACCCTTCGGACTATGGCTACACCTTC. This translates into CASSHPSDYGYTF.

CDR3 amino acids: CASSNAGRDSPLHF. The CDR3, as DNA: TGTGCCAGCTCAAACGCAGGGCGCGATTCACCCCTCCACTTT. The J gene is TRBJ1-6, the V gene TRBV18; perhaps TRBD1 as D (5 bases). Germline values: CDR1 KGHSH, CDR2 LQKENI. Trimming removed 5 bases from V and 8 bases from J, with 13 bases in between. The CDR3 extends over 14 amino acids.